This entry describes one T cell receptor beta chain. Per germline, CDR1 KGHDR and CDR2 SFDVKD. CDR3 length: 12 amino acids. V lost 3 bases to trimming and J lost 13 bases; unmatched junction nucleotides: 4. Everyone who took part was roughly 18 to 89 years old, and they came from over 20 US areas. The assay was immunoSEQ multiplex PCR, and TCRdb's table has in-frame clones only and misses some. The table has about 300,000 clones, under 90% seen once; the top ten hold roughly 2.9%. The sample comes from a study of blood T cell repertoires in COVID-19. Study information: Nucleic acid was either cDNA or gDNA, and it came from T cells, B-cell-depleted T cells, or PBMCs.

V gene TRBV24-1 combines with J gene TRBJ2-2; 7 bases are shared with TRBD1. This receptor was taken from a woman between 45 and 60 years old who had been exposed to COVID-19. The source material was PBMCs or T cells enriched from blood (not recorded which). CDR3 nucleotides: TGTGCCACCAGTGATGGGACAGAGGGGCTGTTTTTT. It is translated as CATSDGTEGLFF.